This T cell receptor (beta chain) derives from a study of blood T cell repertoires in COVID-19. Measured with immunoSEQ multiplex PCR; TCRdb has only the in-frame clones, and not every one. Of about 170,000 clones listed, 87% are singletons. The J segment lost 8 bases and the V segment lost 8 bases, leaving 8 bases of the junction unmatched. This CDR3 comprises 11 residues. In germline, CDR1 is SQVTM, CDR2 ANQGSEA. J is TRBJ1-1 and V is TRBV29-1; the match to TRBD1 covers 7 bases. The sample comprised PBMCs or T cells enriched from blood (not recorded which). The sequence was obtained from a human donor with acute COVID-19. The donor label of this sample is uncertain. The CDR3 loop reads CSIRDRVEAFF. The CDR3 DNA reads TGCAGCATCCGAGACAGGGTCGAAGCTTTCTTT. Looking up the rest from reference TRBV29-1 and TRBJ1-1 gives the full variable domain: SAVISQKPSRDICQRGTSLTIQCQVDSQVTMMFWYRQQPGQSLTLIATANQGSEATYESGFVIDKFPISRPNLTFSTLTVSNMSPEDSSIYLCSIRDRVEAFFGQGTRLTVV.